A selection of T cell receptor beta chains follows, all from one sample in a study of cytomegalovirus exposure and HLA in healthy donors. Sequencing was performed with immunoSEQ multiplex PCR; in TCRdb, only in-frame clones are kept and a portion is missing. The sample lists 150,000 to 200,000 clones; approximately 96% were seen once. Material: PBMCs. Source of these receptors: a woman younger than 35 in good health and CMV-seronegative. Each CDR3 is given with its conserved first and last residue. The order of the fields is D gene, J gene, V gene, CDR3 length, clone size, CDR3 DNA, CDR3 protein. A D gene is named only where the DNA matches it firmly. Clone size is stated in some rows and not others, as once, few, many or a class when expanded.

NA	TRBJ2-3	TRBV27	18	NA	TGTGCCAGCAGTTTACGCCCCCCAGGGTACACTAGCACAGATACGCAGTATTTT	CASSLRPPGYTSTDTQYF
TRBD1	TRBJ2-1	TRBV18	15	once	TGTGCCAGCTCACCGGGACAGGGGGCCTACAATGAGCAGTTCTTC	CASSPGQGAYNEQFF
TRBD2	TRBJ2-5	TRBV4-3	18	NA	TGCGCCAGCAGCCAAGTGCTGGAACTAGCGGGGGGGCAAGAGACCCAGTACTTC	CASSQVLELAGGQETQYF
NA	TRBJ2-7	TRBV7-3	9	NA	TGTGCCAGAAAGGGGGGGAAGTACTTC	CARKGGKYF
NA	TRBJ1-2	TRBV19	16	NA	TGTGCCAGTAGTACCCTTCGACAGGCACTATCTACAGGCTACACCTTC	CASSTLRQALSTGYTF
NA	TRBJ1-6	TRBV4-3	14	once	TGCGCCAGCAGCCGAGACAGGAATAATTCACCCCTCCACTTT	CASSRDRNNSPLHF
NA	TRBJ2-5	TRBV7-9	15	NA	TGTGCCAGCAGCTTATGGCTCCCCGACCAAGAGACCCAGTACTTC	CASSLWLPDQETQYF
TRBD2	TRBJ2-1	TRBV4-2	15	once	TGTGCCAGCAGCCAAACGACTAGCGGGGATGATGAGCAGTTCTTC	CASSQTTSGDDEQFF
NA	TRBJ2-3	TRBV5-4	12	once	TGTGCCAGCCACTTCCCGGGAGATACGCAGTATTTT	CASHFPGDTQYF
TRBD1	TRBJ2-1	TRBV10-3	14	NA	TGTGCCATCAATGAACAGGGGGGTCGGGATGAGCAGTTCTTC	CAINEQGGRDEQFF
TRBD2	TRBJ2-1	TRBV5-1	16	NA	TGCGCCAGCAGCTTGAGTTATCGGGGGGGTAACAATGAGCAGTTCTTC	CASSLSYRGGNNEQFF
NA	TRBJ2-3	TRBV9	13	NA	TGTGCCAGCAGGGGGCAGTCCACAGATACGCAGTATTTT	CASRGQSTDTQYF
NA	TRBJ2-5	TRBV7-3	14	NA	TGTGCCAGCAGCCCCCAACCCAGTCAAGAGACCCAGTACTTC	CASSPQPSQETQYF
TRBD2	TRBJ2-1	TRBV19	16	NA	TGTGCCAGTTCAGGACTAGCGGGGAGCTCCTACAATGAGCAGTTCTTC	CASSGLAGSSYNEQFF
NA	TRBJ2-3	TRBV12-5	13	once	TGTGCTAGTGGTTTGTTAGCCACAGATACGCAGTATTTT	CASGLLATDTQYF
NA	TRBJ1-2	TRBV29-1	13	NA	TGCAGCGTTTGGAGAGGCCCGAACTATGGCTACACCTTC	CSVWRGPNYGYTF
NA	TRBJ2-1	TRBV9	17	NA	TGTGCCAGCAGCCCCCGTCAAGCGCTGATCTCCTACAATGAGCAGTTCTTC	CASSPRQALISYNEQFF